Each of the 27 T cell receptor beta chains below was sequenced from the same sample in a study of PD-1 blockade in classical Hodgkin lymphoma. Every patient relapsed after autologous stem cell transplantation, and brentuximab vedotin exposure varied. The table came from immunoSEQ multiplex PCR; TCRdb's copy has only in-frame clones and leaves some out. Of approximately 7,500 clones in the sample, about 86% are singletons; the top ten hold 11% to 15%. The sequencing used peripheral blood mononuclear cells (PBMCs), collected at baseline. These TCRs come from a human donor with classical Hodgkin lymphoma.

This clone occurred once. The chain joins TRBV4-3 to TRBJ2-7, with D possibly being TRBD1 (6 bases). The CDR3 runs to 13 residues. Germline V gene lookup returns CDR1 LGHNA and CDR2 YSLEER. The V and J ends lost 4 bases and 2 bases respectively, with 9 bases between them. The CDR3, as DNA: TGCGCCAGCAGCCGGGACAACCCCTACGAGCAGTACTTC. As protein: CASSRDNPYEQYF.

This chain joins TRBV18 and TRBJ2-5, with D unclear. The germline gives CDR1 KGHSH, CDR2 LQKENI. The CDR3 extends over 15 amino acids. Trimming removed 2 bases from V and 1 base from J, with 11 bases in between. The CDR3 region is CASSPYPGFQETQYF. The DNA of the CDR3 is TGTGCCAGCTCACCATATCCCGGTTTCCAAGAGACCCAGTACTTC. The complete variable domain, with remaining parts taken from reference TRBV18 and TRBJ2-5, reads NAGVMQNPRHLVRRRGQEARLRCSPMKGHSHVYWYRQLPEEGLKFMVYLQKENIIDESGMPKERFSAEFPKEGPSILRIQQVVRGDSAAYFCASSPYPGFQETQYFGPGTRLLVL.

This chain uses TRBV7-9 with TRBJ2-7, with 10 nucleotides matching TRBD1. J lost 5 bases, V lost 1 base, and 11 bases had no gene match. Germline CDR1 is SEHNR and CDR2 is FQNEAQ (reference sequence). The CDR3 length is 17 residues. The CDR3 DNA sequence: TGTGCCAGCAGCTTAGGCTCCGGGACAGGGGTAGCGAACGAGCAGTACTTC. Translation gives CASSLGSGTGVANEQYF.

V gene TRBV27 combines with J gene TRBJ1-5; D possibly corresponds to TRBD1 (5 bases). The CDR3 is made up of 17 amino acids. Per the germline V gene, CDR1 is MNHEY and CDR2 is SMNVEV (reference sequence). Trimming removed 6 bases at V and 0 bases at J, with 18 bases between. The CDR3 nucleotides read TGTGCCAGCAGCCCTCTCCAGGGAGTCGATAGCAATCAGCCCCAGCATTTT. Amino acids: CASSPLQGVDSNQPQHF.

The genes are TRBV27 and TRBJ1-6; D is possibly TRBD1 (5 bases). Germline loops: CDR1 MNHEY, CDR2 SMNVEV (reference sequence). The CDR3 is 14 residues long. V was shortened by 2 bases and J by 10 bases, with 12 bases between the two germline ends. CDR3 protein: CASSLKKGESPLHF. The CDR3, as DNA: TGTGCCAGCAGTTTAAAAAAAGGGGAATCACCCCTCCACTTT.

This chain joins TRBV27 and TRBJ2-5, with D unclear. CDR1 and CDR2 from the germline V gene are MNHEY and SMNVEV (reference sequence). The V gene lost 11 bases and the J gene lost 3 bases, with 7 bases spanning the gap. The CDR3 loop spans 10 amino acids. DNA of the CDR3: TGTGCCCCTGAGGAAGAGACCCAGTACTTC. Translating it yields CAPEEETQYF.

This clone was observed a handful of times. The CDR3 sequence is CASSQDGGRGHNEQFF. The CDR3 DNA is TGCGCCAGCAGCCAAGATGGCGGGAGGGGGCACAATGAGCAGTTCTTC. The chain joins TRBV4-3 to TRBJ2-1; 9 bases agree with TRBD2. This CDR3 has 16 residues. The junction had 5 bases not matched to a gene; V was cut back by 0 bases and J by 5 bases. Germline V gene data show CDR1 as LGHNA and CDR2 as YSLEER.

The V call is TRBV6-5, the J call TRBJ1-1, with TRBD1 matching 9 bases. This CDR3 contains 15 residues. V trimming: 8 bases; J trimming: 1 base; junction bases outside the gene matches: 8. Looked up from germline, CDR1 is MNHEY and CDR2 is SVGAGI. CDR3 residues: CASRGQGFGNTEAFF. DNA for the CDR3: TGTGCCAGCCGGGGACAGGGTTTCGGGAACACTGAAGCTTTCTTT.

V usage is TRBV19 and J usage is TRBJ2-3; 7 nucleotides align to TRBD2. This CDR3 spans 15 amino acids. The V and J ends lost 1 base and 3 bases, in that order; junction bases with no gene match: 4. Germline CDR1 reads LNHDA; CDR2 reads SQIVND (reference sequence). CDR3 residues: CASSIGGGRTDTQYF. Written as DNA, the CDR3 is TGTGCCAGTAGTATAGGTGGCGGGAGAACAGATACGCAGTATTTT.

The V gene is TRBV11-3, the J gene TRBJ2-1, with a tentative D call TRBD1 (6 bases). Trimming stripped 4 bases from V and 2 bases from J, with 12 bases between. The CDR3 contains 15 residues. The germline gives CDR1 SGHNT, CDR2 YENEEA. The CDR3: CASSSRDTPYNEQFF. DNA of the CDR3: TGTGCCAGCAGCTCCCGGGACACCCCCTACAATGAGCAGTTCTTC.

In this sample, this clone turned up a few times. CDR3 in DNA: TGTGCCAGCAGCCTTTCAGATACGCAGTATTTT. Translation: CASSLSDTQYF. The rearrangement links TRBV7-9 to TRBJ2-3; unclear D gene. CDR1 is SEHNR and CDR2 is FQNEAQ in the germline V gene (reference sequence). Trimming took 5 bases from V and 4 from J, leaving 4 bases between them. The CDR3 is 11 residues long.

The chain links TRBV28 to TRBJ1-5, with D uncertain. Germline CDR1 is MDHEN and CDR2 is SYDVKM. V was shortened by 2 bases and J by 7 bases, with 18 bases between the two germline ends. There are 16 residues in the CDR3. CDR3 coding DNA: TGTGCCAGCAGTTTACCGATTGTGCCAGCGGCCCAGCCCCAGCATTTT. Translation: CASSLPIVPAAQPQHF. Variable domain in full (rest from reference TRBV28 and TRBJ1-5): DVKVTQSSRYLVKRTGEKVFLECVQDMDHENMFWYRQDPGLGLRLIYFSYDVKMKEKGDIPEGYSVSREKKERFSLILESASTNQTSMYLCASSLPIVPAAQPQHFGDGTRLSIL.

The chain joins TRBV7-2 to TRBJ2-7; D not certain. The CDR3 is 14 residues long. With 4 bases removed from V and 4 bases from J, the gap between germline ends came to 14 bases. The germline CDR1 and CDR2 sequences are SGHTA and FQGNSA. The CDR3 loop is CASSSPLWDYEQYF. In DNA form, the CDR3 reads TGTGCCAGCAGCTCCCCTCTATGGGATTACGAGCAGTACTTC. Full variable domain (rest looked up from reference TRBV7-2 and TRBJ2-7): GAGVSQSPSNKVTEKGKDVELRCDPISGHTALYWYRQSLGQGLEFLIYFQGNSAPDKSGLPSDRFSAERTGGSVSTLTIQRTQQEDSAVYLCASSSPLWDYEQYFGPGTRLTVT.

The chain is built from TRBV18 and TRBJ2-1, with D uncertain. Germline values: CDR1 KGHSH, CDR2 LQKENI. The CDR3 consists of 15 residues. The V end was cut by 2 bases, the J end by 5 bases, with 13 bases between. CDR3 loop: CASSPEGRLNNEQFF. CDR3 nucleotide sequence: TGTGCCAGCTCACCAGAAGGGCGGCTAAACAATGAGCAGTTCTTC. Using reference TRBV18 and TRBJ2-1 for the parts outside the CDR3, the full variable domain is NAGVMQNPRHLVRRRGQEARLRCSPMKGHSHVYWYRQLPEEGLKFMVYLQKENIIDESGMPKERFSAEFPKEGPSILRIQQVVRGDSAAYFCASSPEGRLNNEQFFGPGTRLTVL.

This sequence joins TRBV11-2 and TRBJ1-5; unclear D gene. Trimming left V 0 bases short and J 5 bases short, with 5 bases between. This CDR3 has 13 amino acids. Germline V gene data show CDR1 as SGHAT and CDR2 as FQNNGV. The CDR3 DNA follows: TGTGCCAGCAGCTTAGATCGGGATCAGCCCCAGCATTTT. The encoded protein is CASSLDRDQPQHF.

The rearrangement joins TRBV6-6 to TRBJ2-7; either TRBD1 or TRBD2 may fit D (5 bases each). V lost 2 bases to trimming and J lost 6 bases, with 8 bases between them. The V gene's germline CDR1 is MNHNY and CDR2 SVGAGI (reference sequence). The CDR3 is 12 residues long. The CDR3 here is CASSYGTSEQYF. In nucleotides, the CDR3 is TGTGCCAGCAGTTACGGGACGTCCGAGCAGTACTTC.

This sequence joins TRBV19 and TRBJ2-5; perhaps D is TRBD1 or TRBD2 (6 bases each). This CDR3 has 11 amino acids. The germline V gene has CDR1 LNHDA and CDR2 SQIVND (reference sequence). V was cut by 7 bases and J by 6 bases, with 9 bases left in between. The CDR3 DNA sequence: TGTGCCAGTATGGGGGGCCAGACCCAGTACTTC. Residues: CASMGGQTQYF.

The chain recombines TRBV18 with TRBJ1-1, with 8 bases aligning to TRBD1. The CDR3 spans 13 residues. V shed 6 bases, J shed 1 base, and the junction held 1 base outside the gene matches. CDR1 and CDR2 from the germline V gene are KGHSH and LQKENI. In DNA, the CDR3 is TGTGCCAGCTCCGGACAGGGGAACACTGAAGCTTTCTTT. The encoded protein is CASSGQGNTEAFF. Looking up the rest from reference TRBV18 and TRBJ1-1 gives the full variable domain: NAGVMQNPRHLVRRRGQEARLRCSPMKGHSHVYWYRQLPEEGLKFMVYLQKENIIDESGMPKERFSAEFPKEGPSILRIQQVVRGDSAAYFCASSGQGNTEAFFGQGTRLTVV.

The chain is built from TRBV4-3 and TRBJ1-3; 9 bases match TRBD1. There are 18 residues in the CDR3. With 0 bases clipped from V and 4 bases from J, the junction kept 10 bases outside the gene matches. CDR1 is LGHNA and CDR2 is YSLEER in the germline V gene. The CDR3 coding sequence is TGCGCCAGCAGCCAAGATAGGACAACAGGGGGCGCGGGAAACACCATATATTTT. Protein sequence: CASSQDRTTGGAGNTIYF.

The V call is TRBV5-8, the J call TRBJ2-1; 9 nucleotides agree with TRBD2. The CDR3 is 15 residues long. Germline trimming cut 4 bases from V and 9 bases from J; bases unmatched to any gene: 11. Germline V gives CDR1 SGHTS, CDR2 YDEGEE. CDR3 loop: CASSRTGTSTPEQFF. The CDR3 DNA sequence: TGTGCCAGCAGCAGAACCGGGACTAGCACGCCTGAGCAGTTCTTC.

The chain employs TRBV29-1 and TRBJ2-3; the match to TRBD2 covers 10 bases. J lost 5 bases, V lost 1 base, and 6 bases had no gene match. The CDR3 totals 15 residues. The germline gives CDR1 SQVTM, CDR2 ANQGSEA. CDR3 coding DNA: TGCAGCGTTGAAGGCCTAGCGGGAGCAATAGATACGCAGTATTTT. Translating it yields CSVEGLAGAIDTQYF.

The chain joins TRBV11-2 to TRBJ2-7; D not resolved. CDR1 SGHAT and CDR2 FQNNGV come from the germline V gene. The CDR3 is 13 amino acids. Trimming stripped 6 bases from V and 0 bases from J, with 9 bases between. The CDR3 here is CASRSFSSYEQYF. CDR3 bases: TGTGCCAGCAGGTCTTTCAGCTCCTACGAGCAGTACTTC.

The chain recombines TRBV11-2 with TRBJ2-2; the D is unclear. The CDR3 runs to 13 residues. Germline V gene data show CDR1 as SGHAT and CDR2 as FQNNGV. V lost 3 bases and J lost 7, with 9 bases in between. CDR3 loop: CASSFGMGGELFF. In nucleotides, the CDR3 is TGTGCCAGCAGCTTTGGGATGGGCGGGGAGCTGTTTTTT. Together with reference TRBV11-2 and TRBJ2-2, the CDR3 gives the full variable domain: EAGVAQSPRYKIIEKRQSVAFWCNPISGHATLYWYQQILGQGPKLLIQFQNNGVVDDSQLPKDRFSAERLKGVDSTLKIQPAKLEDSAVYLCASSFGMGGELFFGEGSRLTVL.

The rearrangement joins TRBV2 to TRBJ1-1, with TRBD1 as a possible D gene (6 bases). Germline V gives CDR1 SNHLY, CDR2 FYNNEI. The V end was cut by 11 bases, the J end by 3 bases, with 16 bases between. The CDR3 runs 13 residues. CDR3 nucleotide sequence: TGTGCCGGAGGGATAGGGGGATACACTGAAGCTTTCTTT. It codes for CAGGIGGYTEAFF.

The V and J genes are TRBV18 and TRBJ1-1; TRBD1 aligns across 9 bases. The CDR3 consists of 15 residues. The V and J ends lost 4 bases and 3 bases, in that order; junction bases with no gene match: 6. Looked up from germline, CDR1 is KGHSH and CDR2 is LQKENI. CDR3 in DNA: TGTGCCAGCTCACATAACAGGGGGCGGGACACTGAAGCTTTCTTT. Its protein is CASSHNRGRDTEAFF.

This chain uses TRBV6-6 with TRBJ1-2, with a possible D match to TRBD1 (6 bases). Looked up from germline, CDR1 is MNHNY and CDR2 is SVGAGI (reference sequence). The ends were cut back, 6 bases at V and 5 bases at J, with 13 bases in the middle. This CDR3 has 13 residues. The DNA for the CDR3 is TGTGCCAGCAGGGCAGGGGTCGGGTATGGCTACACCTTC. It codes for CASRAGVGYGYTF.

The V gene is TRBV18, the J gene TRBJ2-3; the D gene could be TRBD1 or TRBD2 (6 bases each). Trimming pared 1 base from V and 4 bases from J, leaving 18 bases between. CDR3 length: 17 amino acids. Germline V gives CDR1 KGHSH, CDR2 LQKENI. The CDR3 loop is CASSPLEFRGAADTQYF. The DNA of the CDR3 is TGTGCCAGCTCACCACTGGAGTTTAGGGGGGCCGCAGATACGCAGTATTTT. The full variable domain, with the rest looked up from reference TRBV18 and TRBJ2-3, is NAGVMQNPRHLVRRRGQEARLRCSPMKGHSHVYWYRQLPEEGLKFMVYLQKENIIDESGMPKERFSAEFPKEGPSILRIQQVVRGDSAAYFCASSPLEFRGAADTQYFGPGTRLTVL.